Presented here are 9 T cell receptor beta chains from one specimen sequenced in a study of identical twins. TCRdb reanalysed the 5' RACE reads using MiXCR and keeps one entry per CDR3 protein. The profile shows more than 400,000 distinct CDR3 sequences, 15% of them singletons. The sample was also reused in another study, on yellow fever vaccine responses in identical twins.

Sequences were obtained from CD4+ T cells sorted from blood. The receptors here all came from a woman aged 18-29 years in good health.

The V call is TRBV7-9, the J call TRBJ2-1; 10 nucleotides agree with TRBD2. The CDR3 contains 16 residues. J gave up 5 bases and V 2 bases, and 6 bases lay outside the gene matches. In germline, CDR1 is SEHNR, CDR2 FQNEAQ (reference sequence). The chain's CDR3 is CASSLSSGGSNNEQFF. CDR3 bases: TGTGCCAGCAGCTTATCTAGCGGGGGTTCTAACAATGAGCAGTTCTTC.

Many counts were recorded for this clonotype. The chain couples TRBV12-3 or TRBV12-4 to TRBJ2-5; no definite D call. The germline V and J ends were trimmed by 6 bases and 0 bases, with 8 bases remaining between them. The CDR3 totals 13 residues. CDR3: CASSRHYQETQYF. CDR3 bases: TGTGCCAGCAGCCGGCACTACCAAGAGACCCAGTACTTC.

In its sample, this clonotype was seen a few times. V gene TRBV7-6 combines with J gene TRBJ2-7; D call uncertain. V lost 5 bases to trimming and J lost 2 bases, with 13 bases between them. Germline V gene lookup returns CDR1 SGHVS and CDR2 FNYEAQ. This CDR3 contains 14 residues. Here the CDR3 reads CASSKVAGPYEQYF. The CDR3 DNA follows: TGTGCCAGCAGCAAGGTAGCCGGACCCTACGAGCAGTACTTC.

This clonotype was counted only a few times. The chain links TRBV11-2 to TRBJ1-4; TRBD1 agrees at 7 bases. The CDR3 runs 15 residues. CDR1 SGHAT and CDR2 FQNNGV come from the germline V gene. The V gene end was trimmed by 4 bases and the J gene end by 4 bases; junction bases not matched to a gene: 6. This chain's CDR3 is CASSWRGGRNEKLFF. The DNA for the CDR3 is TGTGCCAGCAGCTGGAGAGGGGGCCGTAATGAAAAACTGTTTTTT.

In regard to this clonotype: The junction does not match germline at one end; this may be a read error. CDR3 loop: CVSSSGGGAFPFF. For the CDR3, the DNA is TGTGTCAGCAGTTCTGGCGGGGGGGCCTTTCCGTTCTTC. The gene calls are TRBV12-3 or TRBV12-4 and TRBJ2-1; 9 bases map to TRBD2. The CDR3 loop spans 13 amino acids.

This clonotype was recorded a few times. The J gene is TRBJ1-2, the V gene TRBV27, with 7 bases matching TRBD1. V lost 2 bases, J lost 6 bases, and 9 bases stayed unmatched. Per the germline V gene, CDR1 is MNHEY and CDR2 is SMNVEV (reference sequence). The CDR3 contains 15 residues. CDR3 protein: CASSLLRDRLNGYTF. The CDR3 nucleotides are TGTGCCAGCAGTTTACTCCGGGACAGACTTAATGGCTACACCTTC.

The gene calls are TRBV10-3 and TRBJ1-1; TRBD1 aligns across 7 bases. Germline V gene data show CDR1 as ENHRY and CDR2 as SYGVKD. Trimming took 5 bases from V and 3 from J; bases not matched to a gene: 9. This CDR3 is 15 amino acids long. The CDR3 DNA is TGTGCCATCAGTTTAACAGGGGCCCCCGACACTGAAGCTTTCTTT. It codes for CAISLTGAPDTEAFF.

The chain uses TRBV12-3 or TRBV12-4 and TRBJ2-5; possibly TRBD1 or TRBD2 for D (5 bases each). Trimming cost V 4 bases and J 9 bases, with 18 bases left between them. The CDR3 covers 14 residues. This CDR3 reads CASSWDAVGRAQYF. CDR3 sequence (DNA): TGTGCCAGCAGTTGGGACGCGGTAGGAAGGGCCCAGTACTTC.

This clonotype came up a few times. The chain links TRBV11-1 to TRBJ2-5, with D possibly matching TRBD1 (6 bases). V was pared by 1 base and J by 7 bases, with 13 bases between. The CDR3 runs 14 residues. Looked up from germline, CDR1 is SGHAT and CDR2 is FQDESV (reference sequence). CDR3 sequence reads: CASSLEWGPGTQYF. The CDR3 DNA is TGTGCCAGCAGCTTAGAATGGGGGCCTGGGACCCAGTACTTC.